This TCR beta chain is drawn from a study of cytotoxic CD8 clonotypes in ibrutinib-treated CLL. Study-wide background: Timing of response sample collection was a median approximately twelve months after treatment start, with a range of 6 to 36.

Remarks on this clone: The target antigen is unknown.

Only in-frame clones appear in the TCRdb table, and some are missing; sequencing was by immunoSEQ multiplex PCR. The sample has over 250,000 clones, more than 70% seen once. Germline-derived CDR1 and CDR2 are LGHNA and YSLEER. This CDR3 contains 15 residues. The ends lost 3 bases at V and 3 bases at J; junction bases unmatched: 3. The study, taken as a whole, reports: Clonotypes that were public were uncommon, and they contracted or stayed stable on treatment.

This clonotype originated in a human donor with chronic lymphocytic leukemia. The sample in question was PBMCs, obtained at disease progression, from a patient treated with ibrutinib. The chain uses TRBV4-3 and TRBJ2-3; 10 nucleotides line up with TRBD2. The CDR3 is CASSHTSGTTDTQYF. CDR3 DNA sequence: TGCGCCAGCAGCCATACTAGCGGGACAACAGATACGCAGTATTTT.